This TCR beta chain was captured by sequencing in a study of blood T cell repertoires in COVID-19. Across the study: From the United States, Italy and Spain came samples of acute and convalescent COVID-19. PBMCs, B-cell-depleted T cells, or T cells were the source of the cDNA or gDNA that made up the material.

The CDR3 is 13 amino acids. Unmatched junction bases numbered 6, after V lost 8 bases and J lost 3 bases. Germline assignment: CDR1 LNHDA and CDR2 SQIVND (reference sequence). Authors' data handling: Reference gene primer amplification gave estimated nucleated cell counts. Repertoires were generated with immunoSEQ multiplex PCR, while TCRdb's copy carries only in-frame clones and drops some. That table is the source of V, J and clone size, and D and trimming were worked out from the DNA. The sample consists of tens of thousands of clones, 85% of them appearing once. Sequencing used peripheral blood. The chain links TRBV19 to TRBJ1-1, with TRBD1 matching over 7 bases. The sequence came from a man between 65 and 79 years old with acute or convalescent COVID-19. CDR3 in amino acids: CASLDRVYTEAFF. The CDR3, as DNA: TGTGCCAGTCTCGACAGGGTCTACACTGAAGCTTTCTTT.